The T cell receptor (beta chain) under discussion was sequenced for a study of cytomegalovirus exposure and HLA in healthy donors. Study at large: The Caucasian-associated ancestry cluster held roughly 80% of roughly 400 genotyped donors.

A remark on this clone: Relative to the germline gene, one junction end is altered; a read error may explain this.

60 Vbeta and 13 Jbeta primers were used in PCR. Generated by immunoSEQ multiplex PCR, the TCRdb table keeps only in-frame clones and is missing some. The sample lists roughly 140,000 clones, around three quarters seen once, with about 3% in the top ten. The CDR3 extends over 15 amino acids. Germline values: CDR1 LNHDA, CDR2 SQIVND (reference sequence). The sample taken for sequencing was PBMCs. The chain combines TRBV19 with TRBJ2-2; 7 positions match TRBD1. The source of this sequence is a man aged 35-49 years in good health and CMV-seropositive. CDR3 sequence: CASDPTGTNAGELFF. Here the CDR3 DNA reads TGTGCCTCCGATCCGACAGGGACGAACGCCGGGGAGCTGTTTTTT.